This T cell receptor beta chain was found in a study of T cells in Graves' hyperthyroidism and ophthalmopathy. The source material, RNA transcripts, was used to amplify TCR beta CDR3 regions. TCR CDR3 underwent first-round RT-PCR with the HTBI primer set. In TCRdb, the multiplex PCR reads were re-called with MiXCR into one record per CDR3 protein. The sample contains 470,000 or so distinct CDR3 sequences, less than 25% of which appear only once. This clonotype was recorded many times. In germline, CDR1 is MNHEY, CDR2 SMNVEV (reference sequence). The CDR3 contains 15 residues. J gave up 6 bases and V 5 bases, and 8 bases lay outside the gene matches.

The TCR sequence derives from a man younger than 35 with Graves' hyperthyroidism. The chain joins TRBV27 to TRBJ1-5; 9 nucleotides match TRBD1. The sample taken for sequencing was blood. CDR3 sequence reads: CASSPAGQGIQPQHF. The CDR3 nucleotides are TGTGCCAGCAGTCCCGCGGGACAGGGTATTCAGCCCCAGCATTTT.